This T cell receptor (beta chain) stems from a study of control samples from healthy donors and cancer patients. Measured with immunoSEQ multiplex PCR; TCRdb has only the in-frame clones, and not every one. The sample consists of 120,000 to 150,000 clones, around 90% of them appearing once. The clonotype comes from a man between 18 and 35 years old in good health. Sequenced sample: blood.

The CDR3 bases are TGTGCCAGCAGCTTGTACTCAGCTAATGAAAAACTGTTTTTT. Residues: CASSLYSANEKLFF. The V and J genes are TRBV5-6 and TRBJ1-4; D unresolved. Trimming took off 1 base at V and 3 bases at J, with 7 bases between the two ends. The germline V gene has CDR1 SGHDT and CDR2 YYEEEE. The CDR3 has 14 residues.